The 10 T cell receptor beta chains given below trace back to one sample, sequenced in a study of CD8 T cells in Susac syndrome. The authors reverse transcribed roughly 0.45 to 1 ug RNA with random hexamers. TCRdb ran MiXCR on the immunoSEQ multiplex PCR reads and lists one entry per CDR3 protein. The sample has roughly 190,000 distinct CDR3 sequences, approximately 95% seen once. Source material: CD8+ T cells from PBMCs. The receptors originated from a human donor with Susac syndrome.

The chain joins TRBV30 to TRBJ2-4, with no clear D. The V gene's germline CDR1 is GTSNPN and CDR2 SVGIG (reference sequence). The CDR3 runs to 12 residues. Trimming shortened V by 4 bases and J by 8 bases, and 12 bases separated the two germline ends. As DNA, the CDR3 is TGTGCCTGGAATTCGGGTACGGACATTCAGTACTTC. Translation gives CAWNSGTDIQYF.

The chain recombines TRBV20-1 with TRBJ2-1, with D possibly TRBD2 on 7 matching bases. This CDR3 has 14 amino acids. The germline V gene encodes CDR1 DFQATT and CDR2 SNEGSKA (reference sequence). The V gene lost 6 bases and the J gene lost 8 bases, with 20 bases spanning the gap. CDR3 coding DNA: TGCAGTGCACAAGGGGGGGAGGGCCTCTATGAGCAGTTCTTC. It codes for CSAQGGEGLYEQFF.

J is TRBJ2-1 and V is TRBV7-9; D remains ambiguous. Trimming stripped 3 bases from V and 6 bases from J, with 9 bases between. This CDR3 comprises 13 residues. From germline, CDR1 is SEHNR and CDR2 FQNEAQ (reference sequence). The CDR3 protein is CASSFPVTNEQFF. CDR3 in DNA: TGTGCCAGCAGCTTTCCGGTTACCAATGAGCAGTTCTTC.

V is TRBV29-1 and J is TRBJ1-4; 8 bases align to TRBD1. The CDR3 covers 15 residues. V was pared by 4 bases and J by 5 bases, with 9 bases of the junction left unmatched. Germline values: CDR1 SQVTM, CDR2 ANQGSEA. The CDR3 DNA follows: TGCAGCGTTGTGAAGGTTGACAGGGGAAATGAAAAACTGTTTTTT. Amino acid sequence: CSVVKVDRGNEKLFF.

The rearrangement links TRBV27 to TRBJ1-1; 9 positions match TRBD1. Looked up from germline, CDR1 is MNHEY and CDR2 is SMNVEV (reference sequence). J was trimmed by 5 bases and V by 5 bases; bases with no gene match: 9. The CDR3 runs to 15 residues. In nucleotides, the CDR3 is TGTGCCAGCAGTCCGTACAGGGGGCTCGGTACTGAAGCTTTCTTT. It yields the protein CASSPYRGLGTEAFF.

The rearrangement links TRBV7-9 to TRBJ1-1; tentative D call: TRBD1 (6 bases). Trimming removed 7 bases at V and 0 bases at J, with 9 bases between. Germline V gives CDR1 SEHNR, CDR2 FQNEAQ (reference sequence). The CDR3 spans 13 residues. CDR3 sequence (DNA): TGTGCCAGCAACCGACAGGTGAACACTGAAGCTTTCTTT. This sequence encodes CASNRQVNTEAFF.

The chain recombines TRBV5-1 with TRBJ2-7; 11 positions agree with TRBD2. There are 15 residues in the CDR3. In germline, CDR1 is SGHRS, CDR2 YFSETQ. The trim removed 2 bases at V and 2 bases at J, leaving 3 bases unmatched. The CDR3 DNA sequence: TGCGCCAGCAGCTTAACTAGCGGGAGACCCTACGAGCAGTACTTC. It codes for CASSLTSGRPYEQYF.

This clonotype is a singleton in its sample. The CDR3 DNA is TGTGCCACCAGTGATGGAAGCGAGCAGTACTTC. This codes for CATSDGSEQYF. The chain recombines TRBV24-1 with TRBJ2-7; D unresolved. This CDR3 is built from 11 residues. Germline CDR1 is KGHDR and CDR2 is SFDVKD. Between the trimmed V and J ends, which lost 3 bases and 6 bases, there was a span of 5 bases.

This clonotype appeared once. The V and J genes are TRBV14 and TRBJ1-6; unclear D gene. Germline values: CDR1 SGHDN, CDR2 FVKESK. Trimming took off 0 bases at V and 3 bases at J, with 9 bases between the two ends. This CDR3 has 16 amino acids. The DNA for the CDR3 is TGTGCCAGCAGCCAAGAGTTCAGAGGCTATAATTCACCCCTCCACTTT. It is translated as CASSQEFRGYNSPLHF.

The V call is TRBV29-1, the J call TRBJ2-1; the match to TRBD2 covers 10 bases. The ends lost 5 bases at V and 8 bases at J; junction bases unmatched: 15. This CDR3 contains 16 residues. CDR1 is SQVTM and CDR2 is ANQGSEA in the germline V gene. The CDR3 DNA reads TGCAGCGTTTATTCTCTAGCGGGGGCCTCTAGCTATGAGCAGTTCTTC. Amino acid sequence: CSVYSLAGASSYEQFF.